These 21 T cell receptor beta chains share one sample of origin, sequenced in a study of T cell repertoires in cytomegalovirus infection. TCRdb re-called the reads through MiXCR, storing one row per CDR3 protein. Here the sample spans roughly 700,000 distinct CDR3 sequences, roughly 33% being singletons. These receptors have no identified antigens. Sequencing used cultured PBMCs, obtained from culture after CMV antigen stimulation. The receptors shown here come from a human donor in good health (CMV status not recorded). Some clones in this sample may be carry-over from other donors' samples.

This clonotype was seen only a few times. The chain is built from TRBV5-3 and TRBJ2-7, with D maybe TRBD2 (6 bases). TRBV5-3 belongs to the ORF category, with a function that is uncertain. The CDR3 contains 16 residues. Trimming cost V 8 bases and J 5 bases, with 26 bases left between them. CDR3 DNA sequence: TGTGCCAGCAGCCGGGAGCTGGGCGCGAACGGAAACGAGCAGTACTTC. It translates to CASSRELGANGNEQYF.

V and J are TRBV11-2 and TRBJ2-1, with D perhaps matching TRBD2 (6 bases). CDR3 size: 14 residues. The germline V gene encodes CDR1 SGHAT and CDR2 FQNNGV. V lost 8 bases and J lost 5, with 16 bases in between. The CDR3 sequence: CASGPGLTNNEQFF. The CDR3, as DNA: TGTGCCAGCGGGCCGGGACTCACCAACAATGAGCAGTTCTTC. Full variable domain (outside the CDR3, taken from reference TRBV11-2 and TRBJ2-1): EAGVAQSPRYKIIEKRQSVAFWCNPISGHATLYWYQQILGQGPKLLIQFQNNGVVDDSQLPKDRFSAERLKGVDSTLKIQPAKLEDSAVYLCASGPGLTNNEQFFGPGTRLTVL.

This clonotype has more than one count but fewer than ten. CDR3 sequence (DNA): TGTGCCAGTAGTACCGGGACAGGGGAGAGGGAGCAGTTCTTC. It yields the protein CASSTGTGEREQFF. The chain combines TRBV19 with TRBJ2-1; the match to TRBD1 covers 10 bases. The trim removed 4 bases at V and 10 bases at J, leaving 7 bases unmatched. The CDR3 runs 14 residues. Germline CDR1 LNHDA, CDR2 SQIVND (reference sequence).

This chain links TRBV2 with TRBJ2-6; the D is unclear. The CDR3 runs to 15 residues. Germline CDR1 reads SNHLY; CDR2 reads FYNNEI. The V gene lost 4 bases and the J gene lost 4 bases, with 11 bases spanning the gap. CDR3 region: CASSAETSGANVLTF. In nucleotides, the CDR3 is TGTGCCAGCAGTGCCGAGACGTCGGGGGCCAACGTCCTGACTTTC.

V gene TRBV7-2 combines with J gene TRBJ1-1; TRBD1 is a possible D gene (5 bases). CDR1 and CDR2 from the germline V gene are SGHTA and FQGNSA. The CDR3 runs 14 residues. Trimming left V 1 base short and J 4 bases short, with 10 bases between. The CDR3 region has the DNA TGTGCCAGCAGCTTAGTCAGGGTAGGCACTGAAGCTTTCTTT. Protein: CASSLVRVGTEAFF.

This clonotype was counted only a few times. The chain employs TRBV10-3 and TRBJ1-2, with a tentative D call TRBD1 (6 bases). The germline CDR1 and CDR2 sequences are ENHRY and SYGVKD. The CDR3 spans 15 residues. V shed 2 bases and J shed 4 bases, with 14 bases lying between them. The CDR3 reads CAISEVVTRGYGYTF. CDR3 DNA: TGTGCCATCAGTGAGGTCGTAACCAGGGGCTATGGCTACACCTTC.

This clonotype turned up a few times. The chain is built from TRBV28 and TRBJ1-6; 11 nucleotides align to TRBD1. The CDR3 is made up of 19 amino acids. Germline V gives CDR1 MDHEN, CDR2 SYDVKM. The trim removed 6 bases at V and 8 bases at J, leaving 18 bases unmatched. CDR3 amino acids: CASSPLGAPGTGGYSPLHF. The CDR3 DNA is TGTGCCAGCAGCCCATTAGGGGCCCCGGGGACAGGGGGTTATTCACCCCTCCACTTT.

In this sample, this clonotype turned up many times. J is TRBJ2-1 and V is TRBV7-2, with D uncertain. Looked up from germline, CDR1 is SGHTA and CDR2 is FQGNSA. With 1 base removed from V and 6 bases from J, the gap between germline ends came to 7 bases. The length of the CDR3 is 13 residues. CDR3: CASSLVGVNEQFF. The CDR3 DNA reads TGTGCCAGCAGCTTAGTGGGCGTCAATGAGCAGTTCTTC.

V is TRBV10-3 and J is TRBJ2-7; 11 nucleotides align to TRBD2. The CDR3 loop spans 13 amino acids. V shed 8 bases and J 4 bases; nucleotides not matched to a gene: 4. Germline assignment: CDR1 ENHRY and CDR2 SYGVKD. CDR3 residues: CAIRSGGGYEQYF. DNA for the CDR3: TGTGCCATCCGTAGCGGGGGGGGATACGAGCAGTACTTC.

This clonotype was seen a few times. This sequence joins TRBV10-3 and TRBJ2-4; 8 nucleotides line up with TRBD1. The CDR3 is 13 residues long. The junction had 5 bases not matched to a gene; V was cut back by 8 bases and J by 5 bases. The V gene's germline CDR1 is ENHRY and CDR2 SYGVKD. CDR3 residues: CAIAGQGQNIQYF. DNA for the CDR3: TGTGCCATCGCCGGACAGGGACAAAACATTCAGTACTTC.

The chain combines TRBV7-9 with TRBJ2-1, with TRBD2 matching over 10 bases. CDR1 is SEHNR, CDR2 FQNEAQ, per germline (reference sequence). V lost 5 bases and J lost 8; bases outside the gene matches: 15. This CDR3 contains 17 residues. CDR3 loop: CASSPRGAGGPGDEQFF. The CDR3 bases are TGTGCCAGCAGCCCCCGGGGAGCGGGAGGGCCAGGCGATGAGCAGTTCTTC.

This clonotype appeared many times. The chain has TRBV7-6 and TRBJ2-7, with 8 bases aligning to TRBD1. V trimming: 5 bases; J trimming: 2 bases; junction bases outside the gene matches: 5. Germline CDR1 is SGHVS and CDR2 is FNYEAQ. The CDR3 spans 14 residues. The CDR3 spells CASSPRTGPYEQYF. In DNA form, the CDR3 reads TGTGCCAGCAGCCCCCGGACAGGGCCCTACGAGCAGTACTTC.

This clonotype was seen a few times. The CDR3 here is CASNRPGVEGETQYF. DNA of the CDR3: TGTGCCAGCAACCGCCCGGGGGTTGAGGGTGAGACCCAGTACTTC. V is TRBV7-6 and J is TRBJ2-5; maybe TRBD2 (6 bases). The V gene's germline CDR1 is SGHVS and CDR2 FNYEAQ. CDR3 size: 15 residues. The V and J ends lost 7 bases and 5 bases respectively, with 20 bases between them.

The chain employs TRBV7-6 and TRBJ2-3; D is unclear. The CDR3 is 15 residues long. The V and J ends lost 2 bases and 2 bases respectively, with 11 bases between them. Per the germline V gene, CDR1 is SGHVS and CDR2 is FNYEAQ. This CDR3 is CASSLKGRLTDTQYF. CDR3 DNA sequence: TGTGCCAGCAGCTTAAAAGGCAGGCTCACAGATACGCAGTATTTT.

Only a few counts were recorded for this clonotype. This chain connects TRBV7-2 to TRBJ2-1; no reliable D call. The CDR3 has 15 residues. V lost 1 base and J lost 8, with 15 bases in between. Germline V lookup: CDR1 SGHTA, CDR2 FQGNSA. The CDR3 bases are TGTGCCAGCAGCTTAGATATATATGTACGGGATGAGCAGTTCTTC. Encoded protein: CASSLDIYVRDEQFF.

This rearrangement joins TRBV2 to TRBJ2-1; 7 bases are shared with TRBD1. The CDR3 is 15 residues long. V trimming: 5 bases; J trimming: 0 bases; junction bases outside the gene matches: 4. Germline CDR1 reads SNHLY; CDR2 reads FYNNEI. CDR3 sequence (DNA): TGTGCCAGCAGTCGGGACAGCTACTCCTACAATGAGCAGTTCTTC. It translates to CASSRDSYSYNEQFF. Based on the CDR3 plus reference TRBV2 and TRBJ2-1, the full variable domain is EPEVTQTPSHQVTQMGQEVILRCVPISNHLYFYWYRQILGQKVEFLVSFYNNEISEKSEIFDDQFSVERPDGSNFTLKIRSTKLEDSAMYFCASSRDSYSYNEQFFGPGTRLTVL.

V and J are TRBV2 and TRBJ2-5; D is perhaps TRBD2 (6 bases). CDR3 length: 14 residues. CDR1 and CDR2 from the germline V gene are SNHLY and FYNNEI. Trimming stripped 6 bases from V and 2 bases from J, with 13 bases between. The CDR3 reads CASRVAESQETQYF. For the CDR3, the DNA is TGTGCCAGCAGGGTAGCGGAGTCACAAGAGACCCAGTACTTC.

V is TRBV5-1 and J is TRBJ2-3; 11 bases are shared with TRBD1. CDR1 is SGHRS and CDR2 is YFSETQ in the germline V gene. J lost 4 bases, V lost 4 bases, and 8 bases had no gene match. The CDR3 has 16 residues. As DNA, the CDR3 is TGCGCCAGCAGCCCAGGGACAGGGGGATCGTCAGATACGCAGTATTTT. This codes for CASSPGTGGSSDTQYF.

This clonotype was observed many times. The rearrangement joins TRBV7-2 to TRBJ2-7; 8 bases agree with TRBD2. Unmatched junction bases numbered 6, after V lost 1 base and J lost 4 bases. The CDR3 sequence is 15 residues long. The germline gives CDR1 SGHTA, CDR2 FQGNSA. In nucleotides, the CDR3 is TGTGCCAGCAGCTTAGGATCCGGGGGGGCATACGAGCAGTACTTC. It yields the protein CASSLGSGGAYEQYF.

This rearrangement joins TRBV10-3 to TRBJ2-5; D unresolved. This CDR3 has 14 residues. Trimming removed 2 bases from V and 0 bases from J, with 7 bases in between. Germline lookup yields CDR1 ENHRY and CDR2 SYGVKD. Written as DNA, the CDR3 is TGTGCCATCAGTGAGGTACGGGACCAAGAGACCCAGTACTTC. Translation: CAISEVRDQETQYF.

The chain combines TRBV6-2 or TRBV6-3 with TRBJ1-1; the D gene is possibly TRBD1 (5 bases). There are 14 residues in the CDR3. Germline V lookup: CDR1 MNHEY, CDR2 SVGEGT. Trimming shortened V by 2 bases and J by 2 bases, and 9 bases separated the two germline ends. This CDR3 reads CASSYPQVNTEAFF. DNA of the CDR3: TGTGCCAGCAGTTACCCACAGGTTAACACTGAAGCTTTCTTT.